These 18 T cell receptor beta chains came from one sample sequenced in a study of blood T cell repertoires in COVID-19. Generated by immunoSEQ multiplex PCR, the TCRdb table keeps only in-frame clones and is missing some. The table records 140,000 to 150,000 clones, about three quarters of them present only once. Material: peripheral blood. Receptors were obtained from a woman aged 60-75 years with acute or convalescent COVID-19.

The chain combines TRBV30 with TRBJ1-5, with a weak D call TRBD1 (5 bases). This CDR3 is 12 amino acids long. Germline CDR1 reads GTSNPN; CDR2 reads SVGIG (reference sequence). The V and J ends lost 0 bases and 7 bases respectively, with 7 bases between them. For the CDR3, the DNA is TGTGCCTGGAGTGTGCCAGGGCAGCCCCAGCATTTT. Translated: CAWSVPGQPQHF.

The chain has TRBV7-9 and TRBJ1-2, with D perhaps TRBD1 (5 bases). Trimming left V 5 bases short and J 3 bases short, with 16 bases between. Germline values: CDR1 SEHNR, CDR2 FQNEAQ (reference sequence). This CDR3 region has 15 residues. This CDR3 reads CASSQGQGGYYGYTF. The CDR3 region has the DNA TGTGCCAGCAGCCAAGGGCAGGGAGGCTACTATGGCTACACCTTC.

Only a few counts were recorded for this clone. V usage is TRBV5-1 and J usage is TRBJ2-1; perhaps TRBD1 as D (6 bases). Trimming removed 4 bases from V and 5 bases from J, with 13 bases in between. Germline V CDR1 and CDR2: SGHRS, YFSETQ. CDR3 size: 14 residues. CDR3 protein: CASSPGQKNNEQFF. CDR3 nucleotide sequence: TGCGCCAGCAGCCCGGGACAAAAAAACAATGAGCAGTTCTTC.

The CDR3 DNA reads as TGTGCCAGCAGTTACCTCTTCACAGATACGCAGTATTTT. This translates into CASSYLFTDTQYF. The gene calls are TRBV6-2 or TRBV6-3 and TRBJ2-3; D gene uncertain. With 2 bases removed from V and 2 bases from J, the gap between germline ends came to 5 bases. The CDR3 spans 13 residues. Looked up from germline, CDR1 is MNHEY and CDR2 is SVGEGT.

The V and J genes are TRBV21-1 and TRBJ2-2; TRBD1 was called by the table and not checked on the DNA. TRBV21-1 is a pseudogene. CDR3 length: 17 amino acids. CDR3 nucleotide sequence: TGTGCCAGCAGCAATCTCCGGGACAGGGGGCGAAGCGGGGAGCTGTTTTTT. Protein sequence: CASSNLRDRGRSGELFF.

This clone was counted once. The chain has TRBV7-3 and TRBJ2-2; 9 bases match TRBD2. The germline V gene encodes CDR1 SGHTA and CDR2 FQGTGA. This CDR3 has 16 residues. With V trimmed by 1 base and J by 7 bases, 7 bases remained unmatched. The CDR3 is CASSLRLAGHFGELFF. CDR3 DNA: TGTGCCAGCAGCTTAAGGCTAGCGGGACATTTCGGGGAGCTGTTTTTT.

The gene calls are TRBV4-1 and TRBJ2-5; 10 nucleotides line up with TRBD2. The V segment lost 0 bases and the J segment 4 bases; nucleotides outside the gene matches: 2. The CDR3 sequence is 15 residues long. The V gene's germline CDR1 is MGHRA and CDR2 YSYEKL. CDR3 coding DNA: TGCGCCAGCAGCCAAGATCGGACTAGCGGAGAGACCCAGTACTTC. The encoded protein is CASSQDRTSGETQYF.

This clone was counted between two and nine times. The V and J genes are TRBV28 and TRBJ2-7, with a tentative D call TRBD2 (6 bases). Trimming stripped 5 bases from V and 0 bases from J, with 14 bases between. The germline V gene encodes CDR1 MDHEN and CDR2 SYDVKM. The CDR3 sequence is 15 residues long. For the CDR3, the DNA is TGTGCCAGCAGTCCCGTGCGGGGCATCTCCTACGAGCAGTACTTC. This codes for CASSPVRGISYEQYF.

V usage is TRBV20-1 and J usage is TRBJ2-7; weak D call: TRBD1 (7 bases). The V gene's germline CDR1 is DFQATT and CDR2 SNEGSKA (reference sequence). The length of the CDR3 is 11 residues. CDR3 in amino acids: CSAGQAGEQYF. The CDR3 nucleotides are TGCAGCGCCGGACAGGCGGGGGAGCAGTACTTC.

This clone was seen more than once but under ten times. The CDR3, as DNA: TGTGCCAGCTCTCAGCCCGGGACAGGGGACACCGGGGAGCTGTTTTTT. Protein: CASSQPGTGDTGELFF. The V gene is TRBV18, the J gene TRBJ2-2; 10 bases fit TRBD1. Trimming at V came to 6 bases and at J to 3 bases, leaving 7 bases not matched to a gene. The germline CDR1 and CDR2 sequences are KGHSH and LQKENI. The CDR3 is 16 amino acids.

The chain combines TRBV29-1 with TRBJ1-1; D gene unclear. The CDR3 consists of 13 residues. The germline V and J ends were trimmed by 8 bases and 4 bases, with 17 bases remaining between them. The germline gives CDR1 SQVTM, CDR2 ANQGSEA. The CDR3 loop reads CSCAGRKVTEAFF. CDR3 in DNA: TGCAGCTGTGCGGGCCGGAAGGTCACTGAAGCTTTCTTT.

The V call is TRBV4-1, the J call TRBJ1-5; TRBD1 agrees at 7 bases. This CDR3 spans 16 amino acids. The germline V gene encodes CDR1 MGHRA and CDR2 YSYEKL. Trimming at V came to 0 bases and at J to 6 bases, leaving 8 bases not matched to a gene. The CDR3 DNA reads TGCGCCAGCAGCCAAGAAGAGAGACAGGGAGCTCAGCCCCAGCATTTT. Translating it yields CASSQEERQGAQPQHF.

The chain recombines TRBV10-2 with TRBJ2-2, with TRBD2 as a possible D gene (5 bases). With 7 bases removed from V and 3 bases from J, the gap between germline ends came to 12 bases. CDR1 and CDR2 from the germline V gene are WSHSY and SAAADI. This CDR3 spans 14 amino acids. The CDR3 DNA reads TGCGCCAGCATTCCGACTACCTACACCGGGGAGCTGTTTTTT. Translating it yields CASIPTTYTGELFF.

The CDR3 sequence is CASSPAGTANTIYF. Here the CDR3 DNA reads TGTGCCAGCAGCCCCGCGGGGACAGCAAACACCATATATTTT. The J gene is TRBJ1-3, the V gene TRBV27, with TRBD1 identical over 7 bases. The J segment lost 6 bases and the V segment lost 6 bases, leaving 8 bases of the junction unmatched. CDR3 size: 14 residues. Germline assignment: CDR1 MNHEY and CDR2 SMNVEV (reference sequence).

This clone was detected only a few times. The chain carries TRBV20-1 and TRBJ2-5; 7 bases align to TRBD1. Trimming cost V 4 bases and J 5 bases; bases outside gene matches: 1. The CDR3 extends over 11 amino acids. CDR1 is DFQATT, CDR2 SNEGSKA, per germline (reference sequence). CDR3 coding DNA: TGCAGTGCTAAGGGACAGGAGACCCAGTACTTC. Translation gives CSAKGQETQYF.

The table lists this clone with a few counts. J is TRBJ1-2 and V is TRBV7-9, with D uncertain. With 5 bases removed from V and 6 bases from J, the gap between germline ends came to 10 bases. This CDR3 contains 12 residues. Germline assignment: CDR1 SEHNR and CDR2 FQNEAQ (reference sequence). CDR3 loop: CASSRSGDGYTF. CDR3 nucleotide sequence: TGTGCCAGCAGCCGCTCGGGAGATGGCTACACCTTC.

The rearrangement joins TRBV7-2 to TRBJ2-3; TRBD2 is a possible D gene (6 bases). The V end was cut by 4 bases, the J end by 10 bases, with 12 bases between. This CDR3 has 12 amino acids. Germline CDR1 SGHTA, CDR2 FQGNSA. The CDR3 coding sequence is TGTGCCAGCAGCTCTGTCGGAGGGGCGCAGTATTTT. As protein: CASSSVGGAQYF.

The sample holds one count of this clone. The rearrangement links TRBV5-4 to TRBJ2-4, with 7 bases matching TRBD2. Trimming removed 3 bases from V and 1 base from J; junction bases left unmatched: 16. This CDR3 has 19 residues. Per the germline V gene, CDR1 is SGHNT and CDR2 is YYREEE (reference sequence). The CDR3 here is CASSSPPPSGARAKNIQYF. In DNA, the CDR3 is TGTGCCAGCAGCTCCCCGCCCCCCAGCGGGGCGCGGGCCAAAAACATTCAGTACTTC.